This T cell receptor beta chain derives from a study of blood T cell repertoires in COVID-19. Background on the study: Whether acute or convalescent, the COVID-19 samples came from the United States, Italy and Spain.

The data were produced by immunoSEQ multiplex PCR, yet TCRdb's version contains in-frame clones alone and is incomplete. The sample has some 93,000 clones, around 88% seen once. Trimming took off 4 bases at V and 0 bases at J, with 9 bases between the two ends. CDR3 length: 14 residues. Germline values: CDR1 LGHDT, CDR2 YNNKEL (reference sequence). The sample consisted of peripheral blood. The clonotype comes from a man in his 60s with acute or convalescent COVID-19. The J gene is TRBJ1-1, the V gene TRBV3-1 (or the pseudogene TRBV3-2); weak D call: TRBD1 (6 bases). CDR3 nucleotide sequence: TGTGCCAGCAGCCGGGGACAACTGAACACTGAAGCTTTCTTT. Residues: CASSRGQLNTEAFF.